This TCR beta chain was identified during a study of T cell responses to AZD1222 COVID-19 vaccine (dated by TCRdb to about 2021). For the study in its entirety: A total of over 230 trial participants underwent TCR sequencing, of whom more than 200 had received two doses of AZD1222 and 26 had received two doses of the MenACWY control vaccine. Trial participants were enrolled by age into subgroups of 18-55, 56-69 and 70-plus years, and around 150, 28 and 57 TCR-sequenced participants, respectively, were included in these subgroups. On the study overall, not on this receptor specifically: The vaccine-associated CD4 TCRs covered the entire spike protein, and the dominant responses fell in regions 160-218 and 743-854. A significant rise in spike-specific TCR breadth and depth was observed after two AZD1222 doses relative to day 0 and relative to MenACWY recipients. Conclusions about previously exposed vaccinees were limited because only six AZD1222 recipients were SARS-CoV-2 seropositive at baseline. Because no day 14 peak-response samples were available, the repertoires could be characterized only after the peak T cell response. Most participants were white British and females outnumbered males, and the authors suggested that clonal diversity may have been underestimated. In the small 56-69-year group, the increase in depth fell short of significance, most likely because of low power. Epitopes outside the regions mutated in the B.1.351 and B.1.1.7 variants were reportedly recognized by nearly half of the unique spike-specific TCRs.

Points on this clone: Its cognate antigen has yet to be identified. The input lacks base qualities; no much larger clone sits a single base away.

The germline V gene (reference sequence) gives CDR1 as GTSNPN and CDR2 as SVGIG. Measured from the cysteine to the phenylalanine, the CDR3 is 14 residues long. The kept DNA is CDR3 alone, 42 bases in frame from the first base. The V and J ends are trimmed by 2 bases and 2 bases, leaving 10 bases between them. This specimen's time point label, interpreted: about 28 days (+/-7) after the second vaccine dose. AZD1222 recipients whose second dose came at about 4 weeks and those whose second dose came at about 12 weeks were combined into one group, since spike-specific TCR depth and breadth did not differ between the two schedules. The vaccinee samples were drawn from two UK trials, COV001 and COV002, one of which was a single-blind randomized controlled phase 2/3 trial testing AZD1222 (ChAdOx1 nCoV-19) in healthy adults. Trial participant PBMC samples were collected at day 0 and day 28 after the second dose for TCRbeta chain sequencing.

The CDR3 regions of human TCRbeta chains were subjected to immunosequencing. The study's own analysis went as follows. Repertoire TCRs were matched against a reference library of SARS-CoV-2-specific TCRs generated with the MIRA antigen-specificity platform. Breadth was defined as the fraction of unique TCRs that were SARS-CoV-2-associated. Depth was defined as the fraction of total T cells that were SARS-CoV-2-associated. Using the MIRA data, each spike-specific TCR was assigned both to the spike region to which the TCR was reactive and to a CD4 or CD8 class. Log10-transformed breadth and depth values were compared by one-way ANOVA with Sidak's multiple comparisons tests. This is the immuneACCESS table as TCRdb keeps it, with only in-frame sequences that have V and J called. A part of the clones is gone; compared with another copy, unresolved V genes explain less than half, and the rest is unexplained. The V and J calls and clone size are taken from that table; D and trimming were inferred from the DNA. The sample table lists 92,000 or so clones, approximately 91% of them with a count of one. The ten top clones hold about 6.1% of the sample.

The sequence is built from TRBV30 and TRBJ1-3; possibly the D gene is TRBD1, per 5 matching bases. The receptor's source is an adult who received the AZD1222 COVID-19 vaccine. The sample was peripheral blood, taken 28 days after the second AZD1222 dose. The CDR3 amino acid sequence is: CAWSSVGAGNTIYF. The bases are TGTGCCTGGAGTAGTGTGGGGGCTGGAAACACCATATATTTT.